This section outlines one T cell receptor (beta chain) sequence together with its context. Premalignant or tumor cells were enriched by macro-dissection after pathologic assessment. Libraries were prepared by immunoSEQ multiplex PCR; TCRdb keeps only in-frame clonotypes and omits some of them. The table has 6,500 to 8,500 clones, 60% to 80% seen once. Germline CDR1 GTSNPN, CDR2 SVGIG (reference sequence). This CDR3 has 13 amino acids. V trimming: 3 bases; J trimming: 10 bases; junction bases outside the gene matches: 5. The data belong to a study of immune evolution from preneoplasia to lung adenocarcinoma.

The receptor was derived from a donor aged 70 or over with lung adenocarcinoma. V is TRBV30 and J is TRBJ1-6; 8 nucleotides agree with TRBD1. Sequencing was done on a sample of FFPE minimally invasive lung adenocarcinoma tissue. The CDR3 DNA reads TGTGCCTGGAGAGGACAGGGCGACTCACCCCTCCACTTT. Its protein is CAWRGQGDSPLHF.